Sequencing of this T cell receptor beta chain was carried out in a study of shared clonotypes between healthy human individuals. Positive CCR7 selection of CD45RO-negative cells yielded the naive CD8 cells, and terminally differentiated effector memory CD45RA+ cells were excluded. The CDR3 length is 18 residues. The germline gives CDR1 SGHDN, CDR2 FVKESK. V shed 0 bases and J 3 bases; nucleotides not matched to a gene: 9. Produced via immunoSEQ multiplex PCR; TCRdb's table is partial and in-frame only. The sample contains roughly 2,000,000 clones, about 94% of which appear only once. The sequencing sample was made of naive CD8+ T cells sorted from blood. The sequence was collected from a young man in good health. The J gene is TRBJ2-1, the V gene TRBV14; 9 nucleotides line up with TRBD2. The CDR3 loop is CASSQDRLAGLIYNEQFF. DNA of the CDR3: TGTGCCAGCAGCCAAGATCGGCTAGCGGGGCTTATCTACAATGAGCAGTTCTTC.